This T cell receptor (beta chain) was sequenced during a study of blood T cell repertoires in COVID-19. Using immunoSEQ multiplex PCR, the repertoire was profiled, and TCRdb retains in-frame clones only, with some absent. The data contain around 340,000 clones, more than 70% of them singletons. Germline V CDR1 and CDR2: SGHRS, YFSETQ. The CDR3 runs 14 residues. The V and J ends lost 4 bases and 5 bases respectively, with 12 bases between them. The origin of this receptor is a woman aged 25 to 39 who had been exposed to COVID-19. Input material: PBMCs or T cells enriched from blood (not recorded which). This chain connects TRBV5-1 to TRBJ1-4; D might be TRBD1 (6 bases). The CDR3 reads CASSVGTQNEKLFF. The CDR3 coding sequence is TGCGCCAGCAGCGTCGGGACACAGAATGAAAAACTGTTTTTT.